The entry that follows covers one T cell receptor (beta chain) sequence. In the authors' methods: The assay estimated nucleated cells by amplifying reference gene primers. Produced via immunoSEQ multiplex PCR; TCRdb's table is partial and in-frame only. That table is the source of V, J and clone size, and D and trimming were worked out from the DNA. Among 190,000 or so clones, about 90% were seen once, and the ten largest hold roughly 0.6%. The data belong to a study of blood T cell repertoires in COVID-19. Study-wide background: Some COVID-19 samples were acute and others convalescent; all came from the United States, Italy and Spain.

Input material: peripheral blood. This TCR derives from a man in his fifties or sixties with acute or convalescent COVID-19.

Here the CDR3 DNA reads TGTGCCAGCTCACCACAAGTAGACAGGGGTAGTGAAAAACTGTTTTTT. Its translation: CASSPQVDRGSEKLFF. The chain recombines TRBV18 with TRBJ1-4, with 8 bases that match TRBD1. Germline V gene sequence: CDR1 KGHSH, CDR2 LQKENI. CDR3 length: 16 amino acids. Losses at the gene ends were 1 base for V and 7 bases for J; bases not matched to a gene: 8.